This T cell receptor beta chain was profiled in a study of T cells after yellow fever vaccination. TCRdb itself ran the 5' RACE reads through MiXCR, one entry per CDR3 protein. The data contain about 130,000 distinct CDR3 sequences, 6.5% to 8% of them singletons. Regarding the study as a whole: From the bulk population, abundant clonotypes could contaminate and appear within FACS-sorted repertoires.

V was pared by 9 bases and J by 0 bases, with 16 bases between. Germline CDR1 and CDR2: LNHDA and SQIVND (reference sequence). The CDR3 length is 15 residues. This clonotype came up many times. Its antigen is unknown. The J gene is TRBJ2-3, the V gene TRBV19; the D gene is possibly TRBD2 (7 bases). This TCR derives from a man aged 18 to 30 who received the YFV17D yellow fever vaccine. Source: CD4+ T cells sorted from PBMCs, taken about 10 days after the first yellow fever vaccination. CDR3 loop: CASLGGTRSTDTQYF. CDR3 nucleotide sequence: TGTGCCAGCCTGGGAGGGACACGGAGCACAGATACGCAGTATTTT.